This entry describes one TCR beta chain. Its antigen is unidentified. This record comes from a study of high-grade serous ovarian cancer treatment subgroups. Notes on the study in general: Higher neoantigen levels went with greater TCR clonal relatedness. Bulk tumor TCR sequencing gave no spatial information.

This CDR3 is built from 13 residues. Germline CDR1 reads MDHEN; CDR2 reads SYDVKM. V was cut by 2 bases and J by 2 bases, with 6 bases left in between. The table came from immunoSEQ multiplex PCR; TCRdb's copy has only in-frame clones and leaves some out. The sample holds more than 5,000 clones; roughly 75% are singletons and the top ten take 5% to 7%. Tumor tissue was taken before any definitive surgery or chemotherapy was given. This receptor was obtained from a human patient with high-grade serous ovarian cancer. This chain uses TRBV28 with TRBJ2-5, with no clear D. The sample was tumor tissue. The CDR3 sequence is CASSLPAQETQYF. DNA for the CDR3: TGTGCCAGCAGTTTACCAGCTCAAGAGACCCAGTACTTC.